The present TCR beta chain was sequenced within a study of T cell repertoires in cytomegalovirus infection. Germline V gene lookup returns CDR1 MNHEY and CDR2 SVGEGT. V gave up 0 bases and J gave up 1 base, with 15 bases separating them. This CDR3 comprises 17 residues. One entry per CDR3 protein results from TCRdb running MiXCR on the reads. Among about 400,000 distinct CDR3 sequences listed, 15% to 20% were seen once. In its sample, this clonotype was seen a few times. Specimen: PBMCs. The source is a human donor in good health (CMV status not recorded). Some clones in this sample may be carry-over from other donors' samples. This chain joins TRBV6-2 or TRBV6-3 and TRBJ1-1; a weak D match, TRBD1 (5 bases). CDR3 in DNA: TGTGCCAGCAGTTACTCGAGGTTTCGGGGACCGAACACTGAAGCTTTCTTT. Protein product: CASSYSRFRGPNTEAFF.